This TCR beta chain is drawn from a study of T cell responses to AZD1222 COVID-19 vaccine. Worth noting for this clone: What it binds is not known.

Sequencing was performed with immunoSEQ multiplex PCR; in TCRdb, only in-frame clones are kept and a portion is missing. The profile shows 110,000 or so clones, 88% of them singletons. The germline V and J ends were trimmed by 7 bases and 7 bases, with 11 bases remaining between them. CDR1 is LNHDA and CDR2 is SQIVND in the germline V gene (reference sequence). The CDR3 spans 12 residues. Study observations and caveats: Most donors were white British and more were female, and clonal diversity was possibly underestimated. Spike-specific TCR breadth and depth grew following two AZD1222 doses. Distributed over spike, vaccine-associated CD4 TCRs predominated at 160-218 and 743-854.

This rearrangement joins TRBV19 to TRBJ2-1, with D unclear. The specimen comprised peripheral blood, sampled 28 days after the second AZD1222 dose. This TCR came from an adult who received the AZD1222 COVID-19 vaccine. CDR3 protein: CASKDSFNEQFF. DNA of the CDR3: TGTGCCAGTAAGGATAGTTTTAATGAGCAGTTCTTC.